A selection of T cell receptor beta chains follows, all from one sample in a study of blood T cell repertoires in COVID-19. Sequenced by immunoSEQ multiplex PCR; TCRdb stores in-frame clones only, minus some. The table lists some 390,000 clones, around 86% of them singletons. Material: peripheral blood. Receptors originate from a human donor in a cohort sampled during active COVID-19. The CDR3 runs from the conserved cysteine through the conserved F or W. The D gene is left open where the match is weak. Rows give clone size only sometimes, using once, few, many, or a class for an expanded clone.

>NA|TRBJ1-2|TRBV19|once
TGTGCCAGTAGTATCCGGGGAGGGAAAAACTATGGCTACACCTTC
CASSIRGGKNYGYTF
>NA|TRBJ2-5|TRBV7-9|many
TGTGCCAGCAGCTTAGTCCCGGGAAAAGAGACCCAGTACTTC
CASSLVPGKETQYF
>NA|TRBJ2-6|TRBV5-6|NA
TGTGCCAGCAGCTTGGCAGAATCTGGGGCCAACGTCCTGACTTTC
CASSLAESGANVLTF
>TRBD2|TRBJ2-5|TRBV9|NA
TGTGCCAGCAGCGTAGGTGCGGGGGTGGGAGAGACCCAGTACTTC
CASSVGAGVGETQYF
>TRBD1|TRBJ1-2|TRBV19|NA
TGTGCCAGTAGTATATCCGGGACAGGGGGTTCTGGCTACACCTTC
CASSISGTGGSGYTF
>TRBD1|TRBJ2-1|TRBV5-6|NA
TGTGCCAGCAGCTTTGGGACAGGGTGGGGTATGGGCAATGAGCAGTTCTTC
CASSFGTGWGMGNEQFF
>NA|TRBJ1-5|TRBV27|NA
TGTGCCAGCAGTAAATCACAGGGCCCTAATCAGCCCCAGCATTTT
CASSKSQGPNQPQHF
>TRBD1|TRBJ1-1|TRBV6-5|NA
TGTGCCAGCAGTTTAGGACAGGCCTTTGAAGCTTTCTTT
CASSLGQAFEAFF
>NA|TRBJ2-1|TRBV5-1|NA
TGCGCCAGCAGCTTGACTAGCCCCTTCAATGAGCAGTTCTTC
CASSLTSPFNEQFF
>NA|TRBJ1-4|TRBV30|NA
TGTGCCTTAAACAGGGCAACTAATGAAAAACTGTTTTTT
CALNRATNEKLFF
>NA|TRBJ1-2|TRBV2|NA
TGTGCCAGCAGTGAAATGGGGGCGGGTGCTAACTATGGCTACACCTTC
CASSEMGAGANYGYTF
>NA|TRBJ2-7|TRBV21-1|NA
TGTGCCAGCCCGGACAGAAGCCCCAAACCCCGGTCCTACGAGCAGTACTTC
CASPDRSPKPRSYEQYF